Listed below are T cell receptor beta chains from one sample, sequenced in a study of T cell repertoires in cytomegalovirus infection. These receptors have no identified antigens. TCRdb redid the calling of the reads with MiXCR, one entry per CDR3 protein. The sample carries fewer than 130,000 distinct CDR3 sequences, under 45% recorded once. The sequenced sample was CD8+ T cells from cultured PBMCs, obtained from culture after CMV antigen stimulation. These receptors originate from a human donor in good health (CMV status not recorded). Some clones in this sample may be carry-over from other donors' samples. Each CDR3 is given with its conserved first and last residue. A D gene is named only where the DNA matches it firmly. Where a row states a size, it is once, few, many or the class of an expanded clone; other rows omit it.

size,V,J,D,DNA,CDR3
many,TRBV4-2,TRBJ2-7,.,TGTGCCAGCAGCCAGGAGGACGGTTCCTACGAGCAGTACTTC,CASSQEDGSYEQYF
.,TRBV7-9,TRBJ2-5,.,TGTGCCAGCAGCTTAAGTACCAGGGAACAAGAGACCCAGTACTTC,CASSLSTREQETQYF
few,TRBV19,TRBJ2-1,.,TGTGCCAGTAGTATAGGGTCGGGTTCCTACAATGAGCAGTTCTTC,CASSIGSGSYNEQFF
few,TRBV6-6,TRBJ2-3,.,TGTGCCAGCAGTTCCCCTCAGGGGACCACAGATACGCAGTATTTT,CASSSPQGTTDTQYF
.,TRBV7-8,TRBJ2-1,.,TGTGCCAGCAGCTTAGGGACTTTCAGCATCTATGAGCAGTTCTTC,CASSLGTFSIYEQFF
few,TRBV5-5,TRBJ2-2,.,TGTGCCAGCGTTATTCAACCCCGTGGGACCGGGGAGCTGTTTTTT,CASVIQPRGTGELFF
.,TRBV10-3,TRBJ1-1,TRBD1,TGTGCCATCAGTGTGGGGGACAGGTACACTGAAGCTTTCTTT,CAISVGDRYTEAFF
.,TRBV20-1,TRBJ2-5,.,TGCAGTGCTAGAGCCCGTGCAGTCGAGACCCAGTACTTC,CSARARAVETQYF
few,TRBV7-8,TRBJ2-2,.,TGTGCCAGCAGCTTAGCAACAGGGTGGGCCGGGGAGCTGTTTTTT,CASSLATGWAGELFF
.,TRBV7-6,TRBJ1-4,.,TGTGCCAGCAGCTTATATGGGGTGAGAAATGAAAAACTGTTTTTT,CASSLYGVRNEKLFF
.,TRBV9,TRBJ1-4,TRBD1,TGTGCCAGCAGCCCCAGACAGGGGGCTCGAGAAAAACTGTTTTTT,CASSPRQGAREKLFF
many,TRBV28,TRBJ2-3,.,TGTGCCAGCAGTTTCCAACTGGGGGGCCGTGATACGCAGTATTTT,CASSFQLGGRDTQYF
.,TRBV9,TRBJ2-7,TRBD1,TGTGCCAGTTCGGGACAGCTGACCTACGAGCAGTACTTC,CASSGQLTYEQYF
.,TRBV7-9,TRBJ1-1,.,TGTGCCAGCAGCTTAGGCTTTGTGGGGCAGAAGAACACTGAAGCTTTCTTT,CASSLGFVGQKNTEAFF
.,TRBV20-1,TRBJ2-1,.,TGCAGTGCACACTCTAGCTCCTTCTCCTACAATGAGCAGTTCTTC,CSAHSSSFSYNEQFF
.,TRBV20-1,TRBJ2-7,.,TGCAGTGCTAGACTGGGTGCCGAGCAGTACTTC,CSARLGAEQYF
.,TRBV6-1,TRBJ2-7,.,TGTGCCAGCAGTGACGGCCCCGTCTCCTACGAGCAGTACTTC,CASSDGPVSYEQYF
few,TRBV4-2,TRBJ2-7,.,TGTGCCAGCAGCCAAGATGAGGCTTCTCGATACTCCTACGAGCAGTACTTC,CASSQDEASRYSYEQYF
few,TRBV2,TRBJ1-3,.,TGTGCCAGCACCGCAACGCAGGACGGAGACACCATATATTTT,CASTATQDGDTIYF
many,TRBV7-6,TRBJ2-1,TRBD1,TGTGCCAGCAGCGATCCGACAGGGCTGAATGAGCAGTTCTTC,CASSDPTGLNEQFF
few,TRBV27,TRBJ1-6,.,TGTGCCAGCAGTCCCGCCTCCTATAATTCACCCCTCCACTTT,CASSPASYNSPLHF
few,TRBV5-1,TRBJ2-5,TRBD1,TGCGCCAGCAGCTCAACAGGGGGCAGCGAGACCCAGTACTTC,CASSSTGGSETQYF
many,TRBV27,TRBJ2-2,.,TGTGCCAGCAGTTTACTAGGGGGGGAAGCCGGGGAGCTGTTTTTT,CASSLLGGEAGELFF
.,TRBV29-1,TRBJ2-1,.,TGCAGCGTTGAAGGATCGGGGGCCTTCTCCTACAATGAGCAGTTCTTC,CSVEGSGAFSYNEQFF
many,TRBV6-2/TRBV6-3,TRBJ2-1,TRBD2,TGTGCCACCTCAGGTGGGGACCCGGGGGGTGAGCAGTTCTTC,CATSGGDPGGEQFF
.,TRBV11-2,TRBJ2-3,.,TGTGCCAGCAGCTTAGGCGGGGTCAGCACAGATACGCAGTATTTT,CASSLGGVSTDTQYF
.,TRBV13,TRBJ2-3,TRBD2,TGTGCCAGCAGCTTAGAAGCGGGGAGCACAGATACGCAGTATTTT,CASSLEAGSTDTQYF
.,TRBV29-1,TRBJ2-2,TRBD1,TGCAGCGTTGAAGGGACAGGGGGCTTAGACGGGGAGCTGTTTTTT,CSVEGTGGLDGELFF
many,TRBV7-6,TRBJ2-7,.,TGTGCCAGCAGCTTATCGGAGGGCTACGAGCAGTACTTC,CASSLSEGYEQYF
.,TRBV6-5,TRBJ2-3,TRBD2,TGTGCCAGCAGTGACGGACTAGCGGGGGCGGATACGCAGTATTTT,CASSDGLAGADTQYF
few,TRBV7-6,TRBJ2-7,TRBD1,TGTGCCAGCAGCCTAGGGACAGGGGGCATATACGAGCAGTACTTC,CASSLGTGGIYEQYF
.,TRBV11-2,TRBJ2-2,TRBD2,TGTGCCACCCTAGGGACTAGCGGGGGCCCCGGGGAGCTGTTTTTT,CATLGTSGGPGELFF
.,TRBV7-8,TRBJ2-3,TRBD1,TGTGCCAGCAGCTTATTAGGGGGCGCGAGCACAGATACGCAGTATTTT,CASSLLGGASTDTQYF
.,TRBV15,TRBJ1-2,.,TGTGCCACCAGCACAGGAAAGGGCAACTATGGCTACACCTTC,CATSTGKGNYGYTF
.,TRBV2,TRBJ2-3,TRBD1,TGTGCCAGCAGTGACGGGACAGGGTCGAATACGCAGTATTTT,CASSDGTGSNTQYF
.,TRBV19,TRBJ1-1,.,TGTGCCAGTAGTATAGTAGGGGCCACTGAAGCTTTCTTT,CASSIVGATEAFF
many,TRBV2,TRBJ2-3,TRBD1,TGTGCCAGCAGTGAAAGGTGGACAGGGGACACAGATACGCAGTATTTT,CASSERWTGDTDTQYF
few,TRBV28,TRBJ1-5,TRBD1,TGTGCCAGCAGTTTAAGACCCGGGACAGCAAATCAGCCCCAGCATTTT,CASSLRPGTANQPQHF
few,TRBV5-4,TRBJ1-2,.,TGTGCCAGCAGACCCGGGACAAACTATGGCTACACCTTC,CASRPGTNYGYTF